This T cell receptor beta chain comes out of a study of T-cell memory formation after mild COVID-19. Overall study findings and caveats: Clones that contracted clustered mainly in CM and EM if CD4+ and in EMRA if CD8+.

This CDR3 is built from 13 residues. V lost 4 bases and J 1 base, leaving 7 bases between the germline ends. TCRdb processed the 5' RACE reads anew with MiXCR; each CDR3 protein has one entry. The sample has 250,000 to 350,000 distinct CDR3 sequences; around 19% are singletons. Details on this clonotype: Its cognate antigen is unknown.

Sequencing was performed on PBMCs or a T cell subset sorted from them (not recorded which). This receptor was obtained from a man between 18 and 29 years old who had mild COVID-19 (a few samples of this study predate the infection). Cell type and time point are not known. The V gene is TRBV12-3 or TRBV12-4, the J gene TRBJ1-1, with unresolved D. In DNA, the CDR3 is TGTGCCAGCAGTTATCAGGAGAACACTGAAGCTTTCTTT. It translates to CASSYQENTEAFF.